These 20 T cell receptor beta chains share one sample of origin, sequenced in a study of shared clonotypes between healthy human individuals. Profiling relied on immunoSEQ multiplex PCR, and the TCRdb table lists in-frame clones only, not all of them. This sample has over 950,000 clones, with approximately 77% found just once. What was sequenced was memory CD4+ T cells from PBMCs. Sample subset: CD45RA-negative fraction. These receptors were taken from a man between 18 and 35 years old in good health. Some clones in this sample may be carry-over from other donors' samples.

The chain uses TRBV4-2 and TRBJ2-5; 10 bases agree with TRBD2. Per germline, CDR1 LGHNA and CDR2 YNFKEQ. This CDR3 is 16 amino acids long. V dropped 0 bases and J dropped 4; count of bases not matched to a gene: 5. CDR3 DNA sequence: TGTGCCAGCAGCCAAGACAGCGGGAGGGGAGGAGAGACCCAGTACTTC. Encoded protein: CASSQDSGRGGETQYF.

The chain couples TRBV5-1 to TRBJ1-1; D unclear. Per germline, CDR1 SGHRS and CDR2 YFSETQ. The CDR3 extends over 14 amino acids. Trimming removed 0 bases at V and 4 bases at J, with 10 bases between. Here the CDR3 reads CASSLVGPGTEAFF. The CDR3 nucleotides are TGCGCCAGCAGCTTGGTCGGACCGGGCACTGAAGCTTTCTTT.

This clone appeared once. V is TRBV28 and J is TRBJ1-1, with 7 nucleotides matching TRBD1. The CDR3 is 15 amino acids. Germline CDR1 MDHEN, CDR2 SYDVKM. Trimming took 6 bases from V and 3 from J; bases not matched to a gene: 10. This CDR3 is CASREAGGKDTEAFF. CDR3 in DNA: TGTGCCAGCAGAGAAGCAGGGGGAAAAGACACTGAAGCTTTCTTT.

This chain uses TRBV4-2 with TRBJ2-7; D call uncertain. Trimming removed 4 bases from V and 2 bases from J, with 15 bases in between. CDR3 length: 15 residues. Germline CDR1 is LGHNA and CDR2 is YNFKEQ. CDR3 amino acids: CASSRNPQSAYEQYF. DNA for the CDR3: TGTGCCAGCAGCCGAAACCCCCAATCCGCCTACGAGCAGTACTTC.

The V and J genes are TRBV19 and TRBJ1-1, with D maybe TRBD1 (6 bases). CDR1 LNHDA and CDR2 SQIVND come from the germline V gene (reference sequence). V was pared by 4 bases and J by 6 bases, with 15 bases between. There are 14 residues in the CDR3. In nucleotides, the CDR3 is TGTGCCAGTAGTAACGACAGGTCGTTCGCTGAAGCTTTCTTT. It encodes CASSNDRSFAEAFF.

The chain combines TRBV6-1 with TRBJ2-2; a possible D gene is TRBD2 (5 bases). CDR3 size: 16 residues. Germline CDR1 MNHNS, CDR2 SASEGT. The ends were cut back, 5 bases at V and 8 bases at J, with 21 bases in the middle. In DNA, the CDR3 is TGTGCCAGCAGTCAAGGACTGGATCGCCTTCTAGGGGAGCTGTTTTTT. It encodes CASSQGLDRLLGELFF.

The rearrangement uses TRBV7-2 and TRBJ2-6, with a possible D match to TRBD2 (6 bases). Germline V gene sequence: CDR1 SGHTA, CDR2 FQGNSA. The CDR3 spans 16 residues. V lost 6 bases and J 2 bases, leaving 14 bases between the germline ends. This chain's CDR3 is CASSSGGTAGANVLTF. The CDR3 bases are TGTGCCAGCAGTTCAGGAGGGACTGCTGGGGCCAACGTCCTGACTTTC. The variable domain in full, with the rest retrieved from reference TRBV7-2 and TRBJ2-6, is GAGVSQSPSNKVTEKGKDVELRCDPISGHTALYWYRQSLGQGLEFLIYFQGNSAPDKSGLPSDRFSAERTGGSVSTLTIQRTQQEDSAVYLCASSSGGTAGANVLTFGAGSRLTVL.

The chain has TRBV27 and TRBJ2-7; 11 nucleotides line up with TRBD1. V lost 2 bases and J lost 9; bases outside the gene matches: 15. CDR1 is MNHEY, CDR2 SMNVEV, per germline (reference sequence). This CDR3 spans 17 amino acids. The CDR3 protein is CASSLIRGQGGTSGQYF. In DNA, the CDR3 is TGTGCCAGCAGTTTAATTCGGGGACAGGGGGGTACGAGTGGGCAGTACTTC.

In DNA, the CDR3 is TGTGCCAGCAGTGAAGGGACAGCGATTTCCTACGAGCAGTACTTC. Its translation: CASSEGTAISYEQYF. The chain links TRBV2 to TRBJ2-7, with D maybe TRBD1 (6 bases). Germline V gene lookup returns CDR1 SNHLY and CDR2 FYNNEI. The CDR3 loop spans 15 amino acids. Deletions cut 1 base from V and 1 base from J, with 11 bases between.

This sequence joins TRBV9 and TRBJ2-3, with 8 nucleotides matching TRBD2. After removal of 4 bases from V and 8 bases from J, the junction contained 9 bases not matched to a gene. The CDR3 covers 14 residues. CDR1 is SGDLS and CDR2 is YYNGEE in the germline V gene. The chain's CDR3 is CASSPRGTSGTQYF. The CDR3 DNA reads as TGTGCCAGCAGCCCCCGGGGTACTAGCGGTACGCAGTATTTT.

In regard to this clone: Other DNA sequences in this sample translate to the same CDR3. The chain carries TRBV30 and TRBJ2-5; D unresolved. V shed 0 bases and J shed 5 bases, with 4 bases lying between them. Per germline, CDR1 GTSNPN and CDR2 SVGIG (reference sequence). The CDR3 has 11 residues. DNA of the CDR3: TGTGCCTGGAGTGTACATGAGACCCAGTACTTC. This translates into CAWSVHETQYF.

The V gene is TRBV10-1, the J gene TRBJ2-1; TRBD1 matches 8 bases. The CDR3 runs 13 residues. Germline V gene lookup returns CDR1 WNHNN and CDR2 SYGVQD (reference sequence). Losses at the gene ends were 6 bases for V and 8 bases for J; bases not matched to a gene: 6. DNA for the CDR3: TGCGCCAGCAGAACAGGGGGAGTCTATGAGCAGTTCTTC. It is translated as CASRTGGVYEQFF.

This clone was observed a single time. The chain is built from TRBV30 and TRBJ2-2, with 8 positions matching TRBD2. V lost 8 bases and J lost 4; bases outside the gene matches: 3. Germline loops: CDR1 GTSNPN, CDR2 SVGIG (reference sequence). CDR3 length: 12 residues. This CDR3 reads CARAGVTGELFF. In DNA form, the CDR3 reads TGTGCCCGAGCGGGGGTCACCGGGGAGCTGTTTTTT.

The rearrangement joins TRBV7-2 to TRBJ1-3, with 9 bases identical to TRBD1. Trimming took 5 bases from V and 9 from J; bases not matched to a gene: 8. CDR1 is SGHTA and CDR2 is FQGNSA in the germline V gene. The CDR3 length is 14 residues. The CDR3 spells CASSARDREGTIYF. CDR3 in DNA: TGTGCCAGCAGCGCCCGGGACAGGGAAGGCACCATATATTTT.

The chain combines TRBV30 with TRBJ1-4; D ambiguous. Trimming stripped 1 base from V and 5 bases from J, with 11 bases between. This CDR3 has 14 amino acids. Per germline, CDR1 GTSNPN and CDR2 SVGIG (reference sequence). The CDR3 is CAWSGGDLNEKLFF. The CDR3 region has the DNA TGTGCCTGGAGTGGCGGTGACTTAAATGAAAAACTGTTTTTT.

V is TRBV7-6 and J is TRBJ2-3; D possibly corresponds to TRBD2 (5 bases). V was pared by 1 base and J by 4 bases, with 15 bases between. There are 16 residues in the CDR3. CDR1 SGHVS and CDR2 FNYEAQ come from the germline V gene. The CDR3 DNA reads TGTGCCAGCAGCTTAGGTCCTACTAGTTCATCAGATACGCAGTATTTT. The encoded protein is CASSLGPTSSSDTQYF.

The V and J genes are TRBV28 and TRBJ2-3; D remains ambiguous. V was cut by 5 bases and J by 8 bases, with 8 bases left in between. The CDR3 spans 11 residues. Germline lookup yields CDR1 MDHEN and CDR2 SYDVKM. The CDR3 loop reads CASSGRVTQYF. CDR3 DNA sequence: TGTGCCAGCAGTGGTAGGGTTACGCAGTATTTT. Full variable domain (rest looked up from reference TRBV28 and TRBJ2-3): DVKVTQSSRYLVKRTGEKVFLECVQDMDHENMFWYRQDPGLGLRLIYFSYDVKMKEKGDIPEGYSVSREKKERFSLILESASTNQTSMYLCASSGRVTQYFGPGTRLTVL.

This clone was seen only a few times. V is TRBV6-5 and J is TRBJ2-2; D not resolved. Trimming removed 4 bases at V and 2 bases at J, with 8 bases between. Germline V lookup: CDR1 MNHEY, CDR2 SVGAGI. The CDR3 is made up of 14 amino acids. The CDR3 nucleotides read TGTGCCAGCAGTTCCAGCGTCAACACCGGGGAGCTGTTTTTT. Translation gives CASSSSVNTGELFF.

The CDR3 DNA sequence: TGTGCCAGCCGTAGACAGGGGACGAATGAAAAACTGTTTTTT. This translates into CASRRQGTNEKLFF. The chain carries TRBV19 and TRBJ1-4, with TRBD1 matching over 8 bases. The trim removed 9 bases at V and 5 bases at J, leaving 8 bases unmatched. CDR3 length: 14 amino acids. Germline loops: CDR1 LNHDA, CDR2 SQIVND (reference sequence).

This clone was recorded once. The V gene is TRBV5-1, the J gene TRBJ1-4, with D unclear. This CDR3 is built from 16 residues. Germline V gene lookup returns CDR1 SGHRS and CDR2 YFSETQ. V shed 5 bases and J shed 5 bases, with 19 bases lying between them. CDR3 in DNA: TGCGCCAGCAGGACAAGACCATCAGGCGGGAATGAAAAACTGTTTTTT. Amino acids: CASRTRPSGGNEKLFF.